The source of this TCR beta chain is a study of OX40 agonist ivuxolimab in advanced cancers. Germline V gene data show CDR1 as MGHRA and CDR2 as YSYEKL. CDR3 length: 17 residues. The J segment lost 4 bases and the V segment lost 4 bases, leaving 9 bases of the junction unmatched. Sequencing used immunoSEQ multiplex PCR; TCRdb keeps in-frame clones, though not all of them. Here the sample spans more than 45,000 clones, about 88% being singletons. The sample in question was CD4+ or CD8+ T cells sorted from blood, obtained in a trial of the OX40 agonist ivuxolimab. The chain joins TRBV4-1 to TRBJ2-5, with TRBD2 identical over 13 bases. The receptor was derived from an adult with an advanced solid tumor such as melanoma, head and neck, liver or kidney cancer. CDR3 loop: CASSPTSGRAAGETQYF. CDR3 bases: TGCGCCAGCAGCCCAACTAGCGGGAGGGCCGCGGGAGAGACCCAGTACTTC.